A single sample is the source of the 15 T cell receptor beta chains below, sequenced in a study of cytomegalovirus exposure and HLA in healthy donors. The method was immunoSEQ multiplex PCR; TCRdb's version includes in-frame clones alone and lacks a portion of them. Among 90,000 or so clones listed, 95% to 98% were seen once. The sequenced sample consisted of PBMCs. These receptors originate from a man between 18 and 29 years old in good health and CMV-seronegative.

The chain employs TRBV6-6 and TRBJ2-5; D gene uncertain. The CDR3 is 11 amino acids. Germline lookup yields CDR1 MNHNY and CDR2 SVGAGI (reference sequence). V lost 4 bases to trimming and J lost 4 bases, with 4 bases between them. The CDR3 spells CASSSLETQYF. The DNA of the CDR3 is TGTGCCAGCAGTTCCTTAGAGACCCAGTACTTC.

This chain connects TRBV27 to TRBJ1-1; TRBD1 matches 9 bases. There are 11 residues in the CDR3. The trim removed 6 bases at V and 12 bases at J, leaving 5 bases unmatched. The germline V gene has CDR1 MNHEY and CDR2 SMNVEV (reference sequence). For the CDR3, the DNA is TGTGCCAGCAGCCAAGGACAGGGGACTTTCTTT. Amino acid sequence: CASSQGQGTFF.

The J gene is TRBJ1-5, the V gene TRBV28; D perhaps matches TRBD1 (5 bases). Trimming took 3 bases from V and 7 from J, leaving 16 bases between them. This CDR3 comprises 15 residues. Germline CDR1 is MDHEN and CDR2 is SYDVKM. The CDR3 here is CASSFSFRAVQPQHF. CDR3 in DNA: TGTGCCAGCAGTTTTTCTTTCAGGGCCGTCCAGCCCCAGCATTTT.

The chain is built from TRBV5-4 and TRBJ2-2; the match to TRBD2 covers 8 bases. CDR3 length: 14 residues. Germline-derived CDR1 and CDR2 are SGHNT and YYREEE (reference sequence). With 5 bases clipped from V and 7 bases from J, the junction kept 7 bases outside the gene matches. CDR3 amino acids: CASSSSGTSGELFF. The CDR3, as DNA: TGTGCCAGCAGTAGCTCCGGGACTAGCGGGGAGCTGTTTTTT.

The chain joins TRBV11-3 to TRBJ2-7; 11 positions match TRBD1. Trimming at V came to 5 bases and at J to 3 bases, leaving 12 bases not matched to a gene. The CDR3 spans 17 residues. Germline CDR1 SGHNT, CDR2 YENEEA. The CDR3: CASSHGQGAVVGYEQYF. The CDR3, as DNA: TGTGCCAGCAGCCACGGACAGGGGGCAGTTGTTGGCTACGAGCAGTACTTC.

The CDR3 reads CASSQTGHPTSEKLFF. Here the CDR3 DNA reads TGTGCCAGCAGCCAAACGGGACACCCGACGAGTGAAAAACTGTTTTTT. The chain uses TRBV5-6 and TRBJ1-4; D is possibly TRBD1 (6 bases). CDR1 is SGHDT, CDR2 YYEEEE, per germline. Trimming removed 4 bases at V and 7 bases at J, with 20 bases between. The CDR3 sequence is 16 residues long.

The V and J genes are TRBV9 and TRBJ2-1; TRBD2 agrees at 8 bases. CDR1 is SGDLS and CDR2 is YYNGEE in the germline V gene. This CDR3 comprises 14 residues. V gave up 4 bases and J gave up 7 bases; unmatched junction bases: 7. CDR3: CASSRREGKNEQFF. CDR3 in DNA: TGTGCCAGCAGCCGTCGGGAGGGTAAAAATGAGCAGTTCTTC.

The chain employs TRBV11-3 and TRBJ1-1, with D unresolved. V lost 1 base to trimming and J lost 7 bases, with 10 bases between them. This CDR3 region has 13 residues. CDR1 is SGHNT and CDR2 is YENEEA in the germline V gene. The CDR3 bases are TGTGCCAGCAGCTTAGTTCCCACTCGTGAAGCTTTCTTT. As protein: CASSLVPTREAFF.

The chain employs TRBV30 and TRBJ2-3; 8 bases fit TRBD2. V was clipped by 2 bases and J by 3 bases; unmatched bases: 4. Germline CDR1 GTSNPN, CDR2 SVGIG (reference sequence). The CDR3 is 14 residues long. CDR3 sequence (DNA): TGTGCCTGGAGTAAGGGACTAGATACAGATACGCAGTATTTT. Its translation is CAWSKGLDTDTQYF.

The CDR3 loop reads CASTDKGQRGGELFF. CDR3 in DNA: TGTGCCAGCACCGACAAGGGGCAGCGGGGTGGGGAGCTGTTTTTT. The chain uses TRBV11-2 and TRBJ2-2; 7 bases agree with TRBD2. There are 15 residues in the CDR3. From germline, CDR1 is SGHAT and CDR2 FQNNGV. Trimming at V came to 7 bases and at J to 8 bases, leaving 13 bases not matched to a gene.

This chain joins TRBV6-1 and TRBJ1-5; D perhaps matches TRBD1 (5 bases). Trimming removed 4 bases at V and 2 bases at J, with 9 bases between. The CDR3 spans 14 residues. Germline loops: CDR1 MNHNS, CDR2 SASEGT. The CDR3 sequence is CASSGGVGNQPQHF. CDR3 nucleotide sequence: TGTGCCAGCAGTGGGGGGGTTGGCAATCAGCCCCAGCATTTT.

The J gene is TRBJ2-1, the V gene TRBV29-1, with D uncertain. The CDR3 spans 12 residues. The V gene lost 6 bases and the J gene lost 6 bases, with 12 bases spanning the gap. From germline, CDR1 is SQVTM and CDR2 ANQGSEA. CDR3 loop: CSVASTPNEQFF. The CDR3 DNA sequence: TGCAGCGTCGCTTCGACTCCCAATGAGCAGTTCTTC.

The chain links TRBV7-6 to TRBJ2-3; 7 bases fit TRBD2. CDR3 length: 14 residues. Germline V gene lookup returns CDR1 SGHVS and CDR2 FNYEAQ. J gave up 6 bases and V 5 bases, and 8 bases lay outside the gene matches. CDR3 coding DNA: TGTGCCAGCAGCCGGGACTATGTGTGGGATACGCAGTATTTT. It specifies CASSRDYVWDTQYF. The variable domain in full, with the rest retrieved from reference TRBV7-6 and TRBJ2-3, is GAGVSQSPRYKVTKRGQDVALRCDPISGHVSLYWYRQALGQGPEFLTYFNYEAQQDKSGLPNDRFSAERPEGSISTLTIQRTEQRDSAMYRCASSRDYVWDTQYFGPGTRLTVL.

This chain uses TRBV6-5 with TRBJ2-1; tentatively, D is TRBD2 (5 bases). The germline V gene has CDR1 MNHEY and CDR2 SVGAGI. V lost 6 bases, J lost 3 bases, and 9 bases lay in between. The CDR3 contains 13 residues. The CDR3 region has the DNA TGTGCCAGCAGCCTGAGGGACTACAATGAGCAGTTCTTC. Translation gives CASSLRDYNEQFF.

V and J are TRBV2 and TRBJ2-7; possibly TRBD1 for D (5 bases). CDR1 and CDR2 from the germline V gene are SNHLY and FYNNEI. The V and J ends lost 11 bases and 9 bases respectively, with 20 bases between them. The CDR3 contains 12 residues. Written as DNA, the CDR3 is TGTGCCGGCAACACCCCAGGGTCCGGGCAGTACTTC. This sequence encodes CAGNTPGSGQYF.